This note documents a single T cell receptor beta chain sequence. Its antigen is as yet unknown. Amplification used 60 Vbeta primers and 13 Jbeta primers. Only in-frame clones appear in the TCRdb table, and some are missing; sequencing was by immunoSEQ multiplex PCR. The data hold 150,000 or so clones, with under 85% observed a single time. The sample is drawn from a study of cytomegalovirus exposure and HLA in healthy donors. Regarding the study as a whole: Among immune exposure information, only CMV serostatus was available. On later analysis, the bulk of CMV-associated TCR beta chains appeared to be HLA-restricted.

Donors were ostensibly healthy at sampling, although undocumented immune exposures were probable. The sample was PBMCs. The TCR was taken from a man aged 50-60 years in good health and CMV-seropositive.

The CDR3 DNA is TGTGCCACCAGCCCCGTCCTATCGTTAGATACGCAGTATTTT. It specifies CATSPVLSLDTQYF. The V gene is TRBV15, the J gene TRBJ2-3, with D unresolved. This CDR3 contains 14 residues. V was trimmed by 5 bases and J by 5 bases, leaving 14 bases between them. Germline lookup yields CDR1 LNHNV and CDR2 YYDKDF (reference sequence).